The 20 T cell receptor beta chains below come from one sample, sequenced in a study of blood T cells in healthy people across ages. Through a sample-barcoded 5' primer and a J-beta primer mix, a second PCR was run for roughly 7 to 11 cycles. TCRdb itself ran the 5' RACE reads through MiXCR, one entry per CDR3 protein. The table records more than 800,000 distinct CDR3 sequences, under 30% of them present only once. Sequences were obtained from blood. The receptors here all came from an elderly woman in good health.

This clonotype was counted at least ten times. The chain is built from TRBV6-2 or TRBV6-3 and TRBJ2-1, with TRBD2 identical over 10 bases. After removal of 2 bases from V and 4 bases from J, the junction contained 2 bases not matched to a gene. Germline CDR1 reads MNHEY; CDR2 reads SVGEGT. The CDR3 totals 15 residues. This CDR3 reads CASSYRTSGYNEQFF. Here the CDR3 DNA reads TGTGCCAGCAGTTACAGGACTAGCGGTTACAATGAGCAGTTCTTC.

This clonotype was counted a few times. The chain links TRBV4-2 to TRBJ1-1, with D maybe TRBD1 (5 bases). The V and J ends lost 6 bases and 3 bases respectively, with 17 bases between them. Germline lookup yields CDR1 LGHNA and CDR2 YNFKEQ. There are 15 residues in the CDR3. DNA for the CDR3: TGTGCCAGCAGTTTAAGGGACGGCTCTGACACTGAAGCTTTCTTT. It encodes CASSLRDGSDTEAFF.

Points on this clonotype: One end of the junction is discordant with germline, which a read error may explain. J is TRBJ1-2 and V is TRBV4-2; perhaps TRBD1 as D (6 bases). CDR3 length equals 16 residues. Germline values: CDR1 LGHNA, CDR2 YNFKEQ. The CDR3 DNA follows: TGTGCCAGCAGCCCTGCGGACAGTTCTACTAACTATGGCTACATCTTC. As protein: CASSPADSSTNYGYIF.

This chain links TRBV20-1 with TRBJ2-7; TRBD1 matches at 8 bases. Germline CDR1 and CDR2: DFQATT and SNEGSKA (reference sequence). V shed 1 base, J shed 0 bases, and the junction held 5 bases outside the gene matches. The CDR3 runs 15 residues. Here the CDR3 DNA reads TGCAGTGCTAGAGGGGGGACAGGCTTCTCCTACGAGCAGTACTTC. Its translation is CSARGGTGFSYEQYF.

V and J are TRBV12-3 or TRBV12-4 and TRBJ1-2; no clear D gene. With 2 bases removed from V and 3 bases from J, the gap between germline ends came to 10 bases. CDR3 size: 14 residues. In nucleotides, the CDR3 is TGTGCCAGCAGTTTACAAACGGCGGACTATGGCTACACCTTC. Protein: CASSLQTADYGYTF.

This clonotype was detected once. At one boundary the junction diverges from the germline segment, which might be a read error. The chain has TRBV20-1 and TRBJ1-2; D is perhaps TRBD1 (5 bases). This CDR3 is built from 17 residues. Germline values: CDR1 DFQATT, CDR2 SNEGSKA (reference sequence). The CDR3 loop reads CSARDLNGAGGSYGCTF. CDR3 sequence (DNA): TGCAGTGCTAGAGATTTAAATGGGGCCGGAGGGTCATATGGCTGCACCTTC.

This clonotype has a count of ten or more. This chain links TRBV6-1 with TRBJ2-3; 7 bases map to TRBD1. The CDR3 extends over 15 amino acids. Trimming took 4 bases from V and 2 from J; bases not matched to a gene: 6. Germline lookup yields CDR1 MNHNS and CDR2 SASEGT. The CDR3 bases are TGTGCCAGCAGTGCCAGACAGGGATACACAGATACGCAGTATTTT. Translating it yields CASSARQGYTDTQYF.

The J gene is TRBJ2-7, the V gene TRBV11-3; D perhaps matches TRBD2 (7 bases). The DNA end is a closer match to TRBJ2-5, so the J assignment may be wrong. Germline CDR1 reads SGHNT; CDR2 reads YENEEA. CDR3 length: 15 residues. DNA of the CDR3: TGTGCCAGCAGCTGGGGGGGCCACAGCGAAAAGACCCAGTACTTC. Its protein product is CASSWGGHSEKTQYF.

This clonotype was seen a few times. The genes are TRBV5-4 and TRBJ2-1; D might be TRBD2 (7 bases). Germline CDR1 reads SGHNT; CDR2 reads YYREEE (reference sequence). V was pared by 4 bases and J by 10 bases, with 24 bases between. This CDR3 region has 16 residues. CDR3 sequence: CASSQNPGAGVIEQFF. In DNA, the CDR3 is TGTGCCAGCAGCCAGAATCCGGGGGCGGGGGTCATCGAGCAGTTCTTC.

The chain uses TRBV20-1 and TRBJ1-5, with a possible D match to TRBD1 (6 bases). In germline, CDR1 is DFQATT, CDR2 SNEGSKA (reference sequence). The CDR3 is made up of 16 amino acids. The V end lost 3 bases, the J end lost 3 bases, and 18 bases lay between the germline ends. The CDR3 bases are TGCAGTGCTAGCCGCCGGTTGACAGGCACCAATCAGCCCCAGCATTTT. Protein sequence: CSASRRLTGTNQPQHF.

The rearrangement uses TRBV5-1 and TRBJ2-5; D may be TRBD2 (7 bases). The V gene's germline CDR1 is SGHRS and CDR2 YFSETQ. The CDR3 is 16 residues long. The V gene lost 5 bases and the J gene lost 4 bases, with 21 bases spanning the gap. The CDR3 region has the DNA TGCGCCAGCAGTAGCGCCTTCGGAAGGGGGGGAGAGACCCAGTACTTC. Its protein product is CASSSAFGRGGETQYF.

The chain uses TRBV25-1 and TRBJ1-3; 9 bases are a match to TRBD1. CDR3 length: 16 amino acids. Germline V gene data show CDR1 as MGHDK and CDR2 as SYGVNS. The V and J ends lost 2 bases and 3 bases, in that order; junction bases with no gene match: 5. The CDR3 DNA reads TGTGCCAGCAGTGAAACCGGGACAGGGTTTGGAAACACCATATATTTT. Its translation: CASSETGTGFGNTIYF.

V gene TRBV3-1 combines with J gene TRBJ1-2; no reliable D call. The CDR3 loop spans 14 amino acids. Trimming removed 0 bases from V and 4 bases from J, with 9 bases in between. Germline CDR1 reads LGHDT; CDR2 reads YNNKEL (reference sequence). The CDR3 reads CASSQDGRSYGYTF. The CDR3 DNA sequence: TGTGCCAGCAGCCAAGATGGCAGGTCCTATGGCTACACCTTC.

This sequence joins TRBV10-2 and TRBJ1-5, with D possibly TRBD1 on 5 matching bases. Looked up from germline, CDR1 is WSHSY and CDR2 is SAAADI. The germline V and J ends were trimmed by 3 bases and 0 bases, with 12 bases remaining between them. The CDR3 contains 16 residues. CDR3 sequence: CASSETWGVSNQPQHF. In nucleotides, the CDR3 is TGCGCCAGCAGTGAAACCTGGGGGGTTAGCAATCAGCCCCAGCATTTT.

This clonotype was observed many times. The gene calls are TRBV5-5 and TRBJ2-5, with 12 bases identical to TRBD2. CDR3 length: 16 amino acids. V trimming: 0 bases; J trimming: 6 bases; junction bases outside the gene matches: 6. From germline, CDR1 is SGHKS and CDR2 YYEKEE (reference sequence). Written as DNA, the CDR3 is TGTGCCAGCAGCTTGGACGGACTAGCGGGGTGGAAGACCCAGTACTTC. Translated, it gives CASSLDGLAGWKTQYF.

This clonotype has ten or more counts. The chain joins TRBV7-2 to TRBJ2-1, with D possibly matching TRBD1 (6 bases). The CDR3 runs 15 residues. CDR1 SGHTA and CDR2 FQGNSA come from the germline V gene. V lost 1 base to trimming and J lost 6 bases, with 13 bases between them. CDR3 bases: TGTGCCAGCAGCTTAGACAGGGCCATGTCCAATGAGCAGTTCTTC. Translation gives CASSLDRAMSNEQFF.

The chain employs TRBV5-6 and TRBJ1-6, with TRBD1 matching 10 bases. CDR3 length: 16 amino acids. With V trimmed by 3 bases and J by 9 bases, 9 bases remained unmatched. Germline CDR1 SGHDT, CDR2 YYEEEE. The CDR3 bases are TGTGCCAGCAGCTGGGACAGGGGAAGACGGGGTTCACCCCTCCACTTT. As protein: CASSWDRGRRGSPLHF.

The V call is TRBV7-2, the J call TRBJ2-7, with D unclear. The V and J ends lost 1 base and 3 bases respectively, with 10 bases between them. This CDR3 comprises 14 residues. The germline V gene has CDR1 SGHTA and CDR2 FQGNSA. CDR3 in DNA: TGTGCCAGCAGCTTAGACGCGCAAAACTACGAGCAGTACTTC. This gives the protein CASSLDAQNYEQYF.

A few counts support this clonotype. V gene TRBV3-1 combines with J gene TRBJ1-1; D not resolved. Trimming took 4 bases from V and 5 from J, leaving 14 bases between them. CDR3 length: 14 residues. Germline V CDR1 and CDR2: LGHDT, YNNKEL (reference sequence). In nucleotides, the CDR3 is TGTGCCAGCAGCCGTCCGGGTTTGAGAACTGAAGCTTTCTTT. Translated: CASSRPGLRTEAFF.

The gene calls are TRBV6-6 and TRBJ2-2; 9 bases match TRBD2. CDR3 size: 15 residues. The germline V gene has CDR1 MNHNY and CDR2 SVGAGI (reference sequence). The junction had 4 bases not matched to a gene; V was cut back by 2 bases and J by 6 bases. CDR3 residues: CASSYGRGGAGELFF. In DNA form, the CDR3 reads TGTGCCAGCAGTTACGGGCGGGGGGGCGCCGGGGAGCTGTTTTTT.